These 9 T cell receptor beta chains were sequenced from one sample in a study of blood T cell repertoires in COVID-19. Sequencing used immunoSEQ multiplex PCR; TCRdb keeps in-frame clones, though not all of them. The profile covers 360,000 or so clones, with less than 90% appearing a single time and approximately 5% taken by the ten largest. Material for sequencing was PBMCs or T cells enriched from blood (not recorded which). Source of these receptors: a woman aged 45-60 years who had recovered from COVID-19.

The CDR3 reads CASRDREHQPQHF. The CDR3 DNA reads as TGTGCCAGTAGGGACAGGGAGCATCAGCCCCAGCATTTT. The gene calls are TRBV19 and TRBJ1-5; 8 bases are shared with TRBD1. V shed 6 bases and J 5 bases; nucleotides not matched to a gene: 3. Germline V CDR1 and CDR2: LNHDA, SQIVND (reference sequence). The CDR3 consists of 13 residues.

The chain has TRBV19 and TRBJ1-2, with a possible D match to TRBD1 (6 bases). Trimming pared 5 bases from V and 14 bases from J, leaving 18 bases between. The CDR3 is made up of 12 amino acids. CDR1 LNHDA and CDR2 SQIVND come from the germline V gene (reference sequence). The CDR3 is CASSPIQGPSTF. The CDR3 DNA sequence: TGTGCCAGTAGTCCAATACAGGGTCCCTCGACCTTC. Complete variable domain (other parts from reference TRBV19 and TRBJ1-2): DGGITQSPKYLFRKEGQNVTLSCEQNLNHDAMYWYRQDPGQGLRLIYYSQIVNDFQKGDIAEGYSVSREKKESFPLTVTSAQKNPTAFYLCASSPIQGPSTFGSGTRLTVV.

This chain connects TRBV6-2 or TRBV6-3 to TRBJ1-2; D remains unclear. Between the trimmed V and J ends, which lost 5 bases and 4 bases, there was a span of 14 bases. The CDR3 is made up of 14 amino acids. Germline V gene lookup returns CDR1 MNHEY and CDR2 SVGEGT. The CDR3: CASSAARRIYGYTF. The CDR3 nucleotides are TGTGCCAGCAGTGCCGCCCGGAGGATCTATGGCTACACCTTC.

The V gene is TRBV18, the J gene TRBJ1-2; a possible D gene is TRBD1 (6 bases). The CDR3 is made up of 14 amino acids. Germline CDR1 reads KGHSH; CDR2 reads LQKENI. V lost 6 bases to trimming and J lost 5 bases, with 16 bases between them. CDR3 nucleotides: TGTGCCAGCTCCCCCGGGGGGGCAGGTTATGGCTACACCTTC. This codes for CASSPGGAGYGYTF.

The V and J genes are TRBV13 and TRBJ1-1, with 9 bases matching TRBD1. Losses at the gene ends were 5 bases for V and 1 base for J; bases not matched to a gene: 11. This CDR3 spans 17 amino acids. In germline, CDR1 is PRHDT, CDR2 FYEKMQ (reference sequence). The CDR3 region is CASSPRPGTGSNTEAFF. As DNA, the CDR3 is TGTGCCAGCAGCCCACGTCCCGGGACAGGGTCGAACACTGAAGCTTTCTTT.

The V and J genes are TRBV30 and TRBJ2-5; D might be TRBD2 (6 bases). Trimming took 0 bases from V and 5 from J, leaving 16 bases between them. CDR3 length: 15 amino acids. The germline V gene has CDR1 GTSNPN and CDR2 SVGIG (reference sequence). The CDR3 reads CAWSVGQGLLETQYF. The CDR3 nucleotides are TGTGCCTGGAGTGTAGGGCAGGGACTTCTGGAGACCCAGTACTTC.

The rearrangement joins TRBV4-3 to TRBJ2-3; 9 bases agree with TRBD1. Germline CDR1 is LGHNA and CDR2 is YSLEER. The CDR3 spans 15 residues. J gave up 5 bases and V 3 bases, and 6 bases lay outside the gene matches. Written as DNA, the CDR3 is TGCGCCAGCAGCCAGGCCGGGACAGGGCAAGATACGCAGTATTTT. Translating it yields CASSQAGTGQDTQYF.

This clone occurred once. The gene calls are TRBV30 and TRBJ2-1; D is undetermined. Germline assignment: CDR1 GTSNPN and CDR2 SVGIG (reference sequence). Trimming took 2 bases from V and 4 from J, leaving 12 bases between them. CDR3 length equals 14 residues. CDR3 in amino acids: CAWSSENSYNEQFF. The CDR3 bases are TGTGCCTGGAGTTCCGAGAACTCTTACAATGAGCAGTTCTTC.

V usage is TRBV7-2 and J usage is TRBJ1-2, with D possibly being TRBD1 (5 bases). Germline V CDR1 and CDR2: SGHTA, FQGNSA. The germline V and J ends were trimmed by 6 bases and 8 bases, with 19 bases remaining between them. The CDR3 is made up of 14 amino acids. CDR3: CASRIDRTLTGYTF. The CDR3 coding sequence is TGTGCCAGCAGAATCGACAGAACTCTAACGGGCTACACCTTC.